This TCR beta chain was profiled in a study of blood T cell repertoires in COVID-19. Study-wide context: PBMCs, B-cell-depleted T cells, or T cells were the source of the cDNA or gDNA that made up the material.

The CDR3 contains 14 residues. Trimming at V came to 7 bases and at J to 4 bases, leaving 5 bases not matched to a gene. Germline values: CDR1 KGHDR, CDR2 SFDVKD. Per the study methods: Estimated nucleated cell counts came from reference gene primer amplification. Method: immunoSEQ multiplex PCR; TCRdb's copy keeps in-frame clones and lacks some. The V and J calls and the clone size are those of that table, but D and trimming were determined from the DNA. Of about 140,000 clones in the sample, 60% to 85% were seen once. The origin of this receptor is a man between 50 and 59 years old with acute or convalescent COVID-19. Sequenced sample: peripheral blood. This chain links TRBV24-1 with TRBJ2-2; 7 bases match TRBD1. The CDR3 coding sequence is TGTGCCACCAGGGGACAGCGCGGCACCGGGGAGCTGTTTTTT. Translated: CATRGQRGTGELFF.